The 7 T cell receptor beta chains in this list originate from one sample, sequenced in a study of blood T cell repertoires in COVID-19. Profiling relied on immunoSEQ multiplex PCR, and the TCRdb table lists in-frame clones only, not all of them. The repertoire holds approximately 300,000 clones, approximately 90% seen once, with approximately 4.3% in the top ten. Sequences were obtained from peripheral blood. The receptors stem from a man aged 35-49 years with acute or convalescent COVID-19.

The rearrangement joins TRBV5-3 to TRBJ1-1, with TRBD1 identical over 9 bases. TRBV5-3 is an ORF, with its function uncertain. J lost 1 base, V lost 1 base, and 11 bases had no gene match. The CDR3 consists of 18 residues. As DNA, the CDR3 is TGTGCCAGAAGCTTGACCGAAAGGACAGGGGAGGGGAACACTGAAGCTTTCTTT. It specifies CARSLTERTGEGNTEAFF.

The CDR3 region is CASSLDQATDTQYF. For the CDR3, the DNA is TGTGCCAGCAGCTTAGACCAAGCCACAGATACGCAGTATTTT. V and J are TRBV11-2 and TRBJ2-3; D is ambiguous. This CDR3 is built from 14 residues. Germline V gene data show CDR1 as SGHAT and CDR2 as FQNNGV. Trimming cost V 0 bases and J 2 bases, with 6 bases left between them.

J is TRBJ1-2 and V is TRBV16, with 10 bases aligning to TRBD1. Trimming took 4 bases from V and 8 from J; bases not matched to a gene: 10. Germline loops: CDR1 KGHSY, CDR2 FQNENV. The CDR3 has 15 residues. CDR3 nucleotides: TGTGCCAGCAGCCCTCTCGGACAGGGGGAGTTAGGCTACACCTTC. Amino acids: CASSPLGQGELGYTF.

The rearrangement uses TRBV5-1 and TRBJ1-1; weak D call: TRBD1 (5 bases). CDR1 and CDR2 from the germline V gene are SGHRS and YFSETQ. V gave up 6 bases and J gave up 0 bases, with 15 bases separating them. The CDR3 runs to 15 residues. CDR3: CASMLGGVMNTEAFF. Here the CDR3 DNA reads TGCGCCAGCATGCTCGGAGGGGTAATGAACACTGAAGCTTTCTTT.

This clone was seen only a few times. V gene TRBV24-1 combines with J gene TRBJ2-7; TRBD2 is a possible D gene (5 bases). V lost 9 bases and J 0 bases, leaving 11 bases between the germline ends. Germline-derived CDR1 and CDR2 are KGHDR and SFDVKD. The CDR3 consists of 13 residues. CDR3 region: CATADGNSYEQYF. In nucleotides, the CDR3 is TGTGCCACCGCGGACGGGAACTCCTACGAGCAGTACTTC.

The chain carries TRBV5-6 and TRBJ2-7; the match to TRBD1 covers 9 bases. The length of the CDR3 is 15 residues. V was clipped by 4 bases and J by 0 bases; unmatched bases: 5. The germline V gene encodes CDR1 SGHDT and CDR2 YYEEEE. The CDR3 DNA reads as TGTGCCAGCAGCCCGGGGACAGGGACCTCCTACGAGCAGTACTTC. Its protein product is CASSPGTGTSYEQYF.

The chain recombines TRBV3-1 (or the pseudogene TRBV3-2) with TRBJ1-1; 8 positions match TRBD1. Germline V gives CDR1 LGHDT, CDR2 YNNKEL (reference sequence). Trimming at V came to 8 bases and at J to 5 bases, leaving 7 bases not matched to a gene. The CDR3 is made up of 13 amino acids. The CDR3: CASLRQGSTEAFF. The CDR3 DNA sequence: TGTGCCAGCCTCCGACAGGGGAGTACTGAAGCTTTCTTT.